This T cell receptor beta chain was sequenced during a study of cytomegalovirus exposure and HLA in healthy donors. At the level of the study: Genotyping of roughly 400 donors showed that approximately 83% belonged to the Caucasian-associated ancestry cluster.

Whole-study findings and limits: Three chains tied to CMV proved CMV antigen-specific in vitro.

PCR primers comprised 60 Vbeta and 13 Jbeta primers. TCRdb's table, derived via immunoSEQ multiplex PCR, lists solely in-frame clones and lacks some. The sample includes about 120,000 clones, around 60% of them seen just once. On this clone: Antigen: not known.

Source material: PBMCs. This receptor was obtained from a man between 35 and 55 years old in good health and CMV-seropositive.

For the CDR3, the DNA is TGCGCCAGCAGCTTGCTGTCTAATAATGAGCAGTTCTTC. The encoded protein is CASSLLSNNEQFF. V and J are TRBV5-1 and TRBJ2-1; D not resolved. V lost 1 base and J 7 bases, leaving 9 bases between the germline ends. Germline loops: CDR1 SGHRS, CDR2 YFSETQ. The CDR3 extends over 13 amino acids.